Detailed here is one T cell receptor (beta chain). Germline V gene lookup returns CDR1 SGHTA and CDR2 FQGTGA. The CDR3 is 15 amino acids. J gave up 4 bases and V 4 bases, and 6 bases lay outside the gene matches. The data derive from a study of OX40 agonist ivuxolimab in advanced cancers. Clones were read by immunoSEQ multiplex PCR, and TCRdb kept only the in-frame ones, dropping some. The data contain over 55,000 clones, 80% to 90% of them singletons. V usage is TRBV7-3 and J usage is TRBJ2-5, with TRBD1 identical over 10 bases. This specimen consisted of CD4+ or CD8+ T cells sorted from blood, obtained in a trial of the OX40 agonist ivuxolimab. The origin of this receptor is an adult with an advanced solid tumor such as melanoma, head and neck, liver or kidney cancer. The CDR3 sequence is CASSSTGGRRETQYF. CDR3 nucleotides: TGTGCCAGCAGCTCGACAGGGGGCCGGAGAGAGACCCAGTACTTC.